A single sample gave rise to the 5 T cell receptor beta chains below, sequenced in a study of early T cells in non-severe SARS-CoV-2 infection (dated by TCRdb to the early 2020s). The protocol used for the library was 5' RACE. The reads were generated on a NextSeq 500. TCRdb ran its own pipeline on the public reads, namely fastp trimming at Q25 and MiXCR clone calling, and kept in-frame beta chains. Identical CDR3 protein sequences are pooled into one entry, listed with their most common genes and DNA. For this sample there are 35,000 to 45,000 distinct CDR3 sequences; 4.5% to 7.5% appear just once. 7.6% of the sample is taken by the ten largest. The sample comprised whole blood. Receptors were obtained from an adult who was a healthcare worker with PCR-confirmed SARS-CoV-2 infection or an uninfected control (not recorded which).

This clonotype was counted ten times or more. DNA for the CDR3: TGCAGTGCTAGTATACAGCCCGCTCAGCCCCAGCATTTT. This codes for CSASIQPAQPQHF. The genes are TRBV20-1 and TRBJ1-5; the D is unclear. The V gene lost 3 bases and the J gene lost 6 bases, with 12 bases spanning the gap. Germline lookup yields CDR1 DFQATT and CDR2 SNEGSKA (reference sequence). The CDR3 has 13 residues.

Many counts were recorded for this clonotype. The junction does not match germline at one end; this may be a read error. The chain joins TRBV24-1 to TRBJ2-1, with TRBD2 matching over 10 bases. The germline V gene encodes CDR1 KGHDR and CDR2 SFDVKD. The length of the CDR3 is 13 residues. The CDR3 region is CATGTSEHNEQFF. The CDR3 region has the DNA TGCGCAACCGGGACTAGCGAGCACAATGAGCAGTTCTTC.

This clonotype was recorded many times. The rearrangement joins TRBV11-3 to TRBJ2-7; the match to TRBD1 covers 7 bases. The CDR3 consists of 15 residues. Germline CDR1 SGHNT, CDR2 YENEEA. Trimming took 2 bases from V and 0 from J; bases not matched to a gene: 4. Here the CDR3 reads CASSLRDSPSYEQYF. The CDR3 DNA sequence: TGTGCCAGCAGCTTAAGGGACAGTCCCTCCTACGAGCAGTACTTC.

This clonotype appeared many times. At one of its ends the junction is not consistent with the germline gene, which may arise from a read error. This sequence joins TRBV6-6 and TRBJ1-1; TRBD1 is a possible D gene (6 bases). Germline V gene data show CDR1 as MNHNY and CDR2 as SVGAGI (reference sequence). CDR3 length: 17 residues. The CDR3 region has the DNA TGTGCCAGCAGTTACTGGGCAGGGGTCACTCCGAACACTGAAGTTTTCTTT. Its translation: CASSYWAGVTPNTEVFF.

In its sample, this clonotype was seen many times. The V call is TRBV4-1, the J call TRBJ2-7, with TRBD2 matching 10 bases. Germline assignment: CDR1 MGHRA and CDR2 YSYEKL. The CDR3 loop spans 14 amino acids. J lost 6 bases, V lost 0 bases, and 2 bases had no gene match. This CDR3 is CASSQEGLAREQYF. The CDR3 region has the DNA TGCGCCAGCAGCCAAGAGGGACTAGCGCGCGAGCAGTACTTC.